These T cell receptor beta chains were read from a single sample in a study of human T cells and chemical hapten exposure. TCRdb recomputed calls from the RACE reads with MiXCR, one row per CDR3 protein. The sample has around 150,000 distinct CDR3 sequences, 25% to 30% seen once. The sequences come from whole blood, collected in connection with sensitization to the hapten diphenylcyclopropenone (DPC). These receptors came from a woman aged 18-35 years with alopecia areata. Some clones in this sample may be carry-over from other donors' samples. Both conserved end residues are part of each CDR3. The order of the fields is J gene, V gene, CDR3 protein.

>TRBJ2-7|TRBV2
CASKNGGTRSYEQYF
>TRBJ1-1|TRBV7-9
CASSPKDYMNTEAFF
>TRBJ1-1|TRBV28
CASSRPVNTEAFF
>TRBJ2-1|TRBV25-1
CASSEQGYNEQFF
>TRBJ2-1|TRBV7-9
CASSLSRAIMMINEQFF
>TRBJ2-2|TRBV5-1
CASSRTVNTGELFF
>TRBJ2-1|TRBV5-6
CASSLVGGGQMGEQFF
>TRBJ2-3|TRBV5-1
CASSLSLLSGGSDTQYF
>TRBJ2-1|TRBV11-2
CASSGLVHEQFF
>TRBJ2-2|TRBV7-8
CASSYRRRGGSSDPRDTGELFF
>TRBJ1-5|TRBV6-2/TRBV6-3
CASSYAGIDQPQHF
>TRBJ1-4|TRBV25-1
CASSMGGKLFF
>TRBJ2-1|TRBV5-5
CASFIAPRGYNEQFF
>TRBJ1-1|TRBV5-1
CASSWGLQGDTEAFF
>TRBJ2-2|TRBV9
CASSLRSGGGTGELFF
>TRBJ2-7|TRBV20-1
CSASTGGRYEQYF
>TRBJ2-3|TRBV11-2
CASSLDRTIGTDTQYF
>TRBJ1-1|TRBV20-1
CSATQGARTEAFF
>TRBJ1-2|TRBV20-1
CSAVTGTNYGYTF
>TRBJ2-2|TRBV2
CASSALITGELFF
>TRBJ1-5|TRBV11-2
CASSLGQGADQPQHF
>TRBJ2-3|TRBV2
CASSDPARSTDTQYF
>TRBJ2-2|TRBV6-6
CASRLGADGELFF
>TRBJ2-7|TRBV5-1
CASSRARGGYTYEQYF
>TRBJ2-1|TRBV20-1
CSALPGTSGVSSYNEQFF
>TRBJ2-3|TRBV29-1
CSVETGGTDTQYF
>TRBJ1-2|TRBV27
CASSQGARDGYTF
>TRBJ2-2|TRBV6-6
CASSTPTSGRDTGELFF
>TRBJ1-1|TRBV20-1
CSAAGTGAPGRSFEAFF
>TRBJ2-1|TRBV10-3
CAISETGGRNEQFF
>TRBJ2-5|TRBV6-2/TRBV6-3
CASSSSEAGRETQYF
>TRBJ2-1|TRBV20-1
CSARMSYNEQFF
>TRBJ2-5|TRBV29-1
CSASGQGRSETQYF
>TRBJ2-7|TRBV9
CASSVAGAGLREQYF
>TRBJ1-5|TRBV20-1
CSASSGTLNQPQHF
>TRBJ1-4|TRBV15
CATSSNRRTNEKLFF
>TRBJ1-1|TRBV9
CASSGRSENTEAFF
>TRBJ2-1|TRBV9
CASSPRDIMGQFF
>TRBJ2-7|TRBV5-1
CASTGTGGNEQYF
>TRBJ1-1|TRBV7-8
CASSLRENTEAFF
>TRBJ1-5|TRBV7-2
CASSSWTDQPQHF
>TRBJ1-1|TRBV6-5
CASSWARHTEAFF
>TRBJ1-2|TRBV29-1
CSVGRLTNYGYTF
>TRBJ2-1|TRBV2
CASSEVDRGPQQFF
>TRBJ2-1|TRBV7-8
CASSFHSRDSVNNEQFF
>TRBJ1-2|TRBV10-3
CAISEQFDYGYTF